This T cell receptor (beta chain) was sequenced during a study of Graves' ophthalmopathy and Graves' hyperthyroidism. The germline gives CDR1 MNHEY, CDR2 SVGAGI. CDR3 length: 15 residues. Trimming took 0 bases from V and 4 from J; bases not matched to a gene: 5. With regard to this clonotype: The antigen is not known.

Study-level findings and limits: With 70.59% sensitivity and roughly 72% specificity, the model predicted ophthalmopathy progression. The authors also found most expanded thyroid clonotypes above 0.001 frequency in blood.

For repertoire sequencing, the TCR beta CDR3 regions were amplified from RNA transcripts. In the first round, RT-PCR was carried out with HTBI primers, and a multiplex PCR formed the second round. TCRdb analysed the multiplex PCR reads with MiXCR anew, one entry per CDR3 protein. The sample yields about 160,000 distinct CDR3 sequences, over 35% seen once. The chain uses TRBV6-5 and TRBJ1-2; 7 bases are a match to TRBD1. The specimen sequenced was peripheral blood. The origin of this receptor is a middle-aged woman with Graves' ophthalmopathy. The CDR3 protein is CASSYSGPGGYGYTF. DNA of the CDR3: TGTGCCAGCAGTTACTCGGGTCCAGGGGGCTATGGCTACACCTTC.